This T cell receptor beta chain was identified in a study of cytomegalovirus exposure and HLA in healthy donors. The CDR3 spans 19 residues. The J segment lost 1 base and the V segment lost 5 bases, leaving 14 bases of the junction unmatched. Germline V gene sequence: CDR1 SGHTS, CDR2 YDEGEE. The primer mix had 60 Vbeta and 13 Jbeta primers. Generated by immunoSEQ multiplex PCR, the TCRdb table keeps only in-frame clones and is missing some. The table shows approximately 190,000 clones, with around three quarters occurring only once. The sequence derives from a woman aged 25 to 45 in good health and CMV-seronegative. This chain uses TRBV5-8 with TRBJ2-6, with 8 bases matching TRBD1. Input material: PBMCs. The CDR3 DNA is TGTGCCAGCAGTTTCCGCCTGGGCAGGGGGCTTTCTGGGGCCAACGTCCTGACTTTC. It codes for CASSFRLGRGLSGANVLTF.